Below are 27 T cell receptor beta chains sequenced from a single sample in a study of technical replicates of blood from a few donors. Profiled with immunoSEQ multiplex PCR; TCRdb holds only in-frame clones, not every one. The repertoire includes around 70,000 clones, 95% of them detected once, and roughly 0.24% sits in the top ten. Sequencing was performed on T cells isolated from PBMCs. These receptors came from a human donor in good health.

CDR3 bases: TGTGCCAGCAGCTCCAGACAGGGACTCTCTAAAAATTCACCCCTCCACTTT. Protein product: CASSSRQGLSKNSPLHF. J is TRBJ1-6 and V is TRBV11-3, with 7 bases lining up with TRBD1. The V gene end was trimmed by 4 bases and the J gene end by 7 bases; junction bases not matched to a gene: 13. Looked up from germline, CDR1 is SGHNT and CDR2 is YENEEA. There are 17 residues in the CDR3.

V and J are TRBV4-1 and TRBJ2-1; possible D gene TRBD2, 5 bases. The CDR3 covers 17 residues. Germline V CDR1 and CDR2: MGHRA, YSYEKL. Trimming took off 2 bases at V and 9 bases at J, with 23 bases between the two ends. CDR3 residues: CASSQTLTSPLGGEQFF. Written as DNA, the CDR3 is TGCGCCAGCAGCCAAACCCTTACTAGTCCCCTCGGTGGTGAGCAGTTCTTC.

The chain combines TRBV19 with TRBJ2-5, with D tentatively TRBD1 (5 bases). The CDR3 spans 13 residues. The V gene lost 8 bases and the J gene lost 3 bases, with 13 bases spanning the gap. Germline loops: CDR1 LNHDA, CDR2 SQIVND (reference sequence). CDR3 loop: CASGKGVEETQYF. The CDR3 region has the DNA TGTGCCAGTGGGAAAGGGGTGGAAGAGACCCAGTACTTC.

The CDR3 loop is CASSLTGQTNGYTF. DNA for the CDR3: TGTGCCAGCAGCCTAACCGGACAGACGAATGGCTACACCTTC. J is TRBJ1-2 and V is TRBV28; D perhaps matches TRBD1 (6 bases). The CDR3 is made up of 14 amino acids. The V gene's germline CDR1 is MDHEN and CDR2 SYDVKM. Trimming removed 6 bases at V and 6 bases at J, with 17 bases between.

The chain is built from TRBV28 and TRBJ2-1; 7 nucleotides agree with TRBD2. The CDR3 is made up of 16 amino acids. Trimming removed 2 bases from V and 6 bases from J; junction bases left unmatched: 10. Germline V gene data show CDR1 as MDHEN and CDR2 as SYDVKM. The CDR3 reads CASSLAPAGVRNEQFF. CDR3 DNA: TGTGCCAGCAGTTTAGCGCCGGCGGGAGTTCGCAATGAGCAGTTCTTC.

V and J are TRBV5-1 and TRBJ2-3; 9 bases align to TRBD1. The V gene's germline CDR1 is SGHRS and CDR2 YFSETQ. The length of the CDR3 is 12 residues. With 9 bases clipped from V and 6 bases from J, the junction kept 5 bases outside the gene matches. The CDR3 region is CATGTGWDTQYF. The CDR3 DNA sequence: TGCGCCACCGGGACAGGGTGGGATACGCAGTATTTT.

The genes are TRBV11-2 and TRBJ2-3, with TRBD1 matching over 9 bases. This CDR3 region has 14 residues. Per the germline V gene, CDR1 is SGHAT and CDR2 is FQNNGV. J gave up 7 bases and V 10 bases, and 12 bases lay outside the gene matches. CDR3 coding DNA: TGTGCCACCTCGGGACAGGGTGACGGTAATACGCAGTATTTT. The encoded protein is CATSGQGDGNTQYF. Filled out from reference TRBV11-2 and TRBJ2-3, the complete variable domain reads EAGVAQSPRYKIIEKRQSVAFWCNPISGHATLYWYQQILGQGPKLLIQFQNNGVVDDSQLPKDRFSAERLKGVDSTLKIQPAKLEDSAVYLCATSGQGDGNTQYFGPGTRLTVL.

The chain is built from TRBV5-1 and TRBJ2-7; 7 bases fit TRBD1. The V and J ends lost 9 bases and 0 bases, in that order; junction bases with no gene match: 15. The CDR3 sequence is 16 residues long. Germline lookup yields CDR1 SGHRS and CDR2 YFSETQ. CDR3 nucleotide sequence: TGCGCCACCACGACAGAAGACAGGGCGAGCTCCTACGAGCAGTACTTC. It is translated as CATTTEDRASSYEQYF. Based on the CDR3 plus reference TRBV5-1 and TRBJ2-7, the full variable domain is KAGVTQTPRYLIKTRGQQVTLSCSPISGHRSVSWYQQTPGQGLQFLFEYFSETQRNKGNFPGRFSGRQFSNSRSEMNVSTLELGDSALYLCATTTEDRASSYEQYFGPGTRLTVT.

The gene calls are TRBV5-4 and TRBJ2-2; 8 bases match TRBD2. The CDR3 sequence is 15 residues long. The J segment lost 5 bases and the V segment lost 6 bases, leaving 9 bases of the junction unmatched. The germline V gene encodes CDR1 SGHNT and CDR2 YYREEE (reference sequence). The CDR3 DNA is TGTGCCAGCACACCCCGGGGGGGAGGGACCGGGGAGCTGTTTTTT. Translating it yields CASTPRGGGTGELFF.

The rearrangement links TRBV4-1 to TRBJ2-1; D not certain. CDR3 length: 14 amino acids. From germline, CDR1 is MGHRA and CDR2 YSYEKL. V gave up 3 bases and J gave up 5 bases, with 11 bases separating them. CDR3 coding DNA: TGCGCCAGCAGCCAGCCCGGTTCAAACAATGAGCAGTTCTTC. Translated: CASSQPGSNNEQFF.

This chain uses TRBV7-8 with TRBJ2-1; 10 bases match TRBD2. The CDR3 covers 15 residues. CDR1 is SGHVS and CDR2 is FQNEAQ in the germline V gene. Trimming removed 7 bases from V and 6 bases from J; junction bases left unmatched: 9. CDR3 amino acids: CASTKASGGRNEQFF. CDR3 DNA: TGTGCCAGCACCAAAGCTAGCGGGGGACGCAATGAGCAGTTCTTC.

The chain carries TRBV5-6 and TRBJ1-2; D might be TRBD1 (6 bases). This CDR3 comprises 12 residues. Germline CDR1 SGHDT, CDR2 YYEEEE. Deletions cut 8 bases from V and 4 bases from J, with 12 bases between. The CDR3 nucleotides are TGTGCCAGTAGCGACAGGTTCTATGGCTACACCTTC. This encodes CASSDRFYGYTF. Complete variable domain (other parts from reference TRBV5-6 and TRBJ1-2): DAGVTQSPTHLIKTRGQQVTLRCSPKSGHDTVSWYQQALGQGPQFIFQYYEEEERQRGNFPDRFSGHQFPNYSSELNVNALLLGDSALYLCASSDRFYGYTFGSGTRLTVV.

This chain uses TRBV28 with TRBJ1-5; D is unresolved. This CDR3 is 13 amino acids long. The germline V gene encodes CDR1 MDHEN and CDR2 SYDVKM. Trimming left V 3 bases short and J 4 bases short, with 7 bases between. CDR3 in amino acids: CASSFGENQPQHF. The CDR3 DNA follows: TGTGCCAGCAGTTTCGGGGAAAATCAGCCCCAGCATTTT. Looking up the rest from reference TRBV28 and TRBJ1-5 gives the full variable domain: DVKVTQSSRYLVKRTGEKVFLECVQDMDHENMFWYRQDPGLGLRLIYFSYDVKMKEKGDIPEGYSVSREKKERFSLILESASTNQTSMYLCASSFGENQPQHFGDGTRLSIL.

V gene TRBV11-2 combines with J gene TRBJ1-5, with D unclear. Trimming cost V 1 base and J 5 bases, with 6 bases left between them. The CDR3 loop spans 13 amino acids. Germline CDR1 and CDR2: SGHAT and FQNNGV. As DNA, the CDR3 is TGTGCCAGCAGCTTAGGGGAGTATCAGCCCCAGCATTTT. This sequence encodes CASSLGEYQPQHF.

This CDR3 is CASRLTRLAGGMLFF. CDR3 sequence (DNA): TGTGCCAGCAGGCTAACCCGACTAGCGGGGGGGATGCTGTTCTTC. V is TRBV7-9 and J is TRBJ2-1; 14 bases are a match to TRBD2. The CDR3 length is 15 residues. Germline V gene data show CDR1 as SEHNR and CDR2 as FQNEAQ (reference sequence). Losses at the gene ends were 6 bases for V and 15 bases for J; bases not matched to a gene: 13.

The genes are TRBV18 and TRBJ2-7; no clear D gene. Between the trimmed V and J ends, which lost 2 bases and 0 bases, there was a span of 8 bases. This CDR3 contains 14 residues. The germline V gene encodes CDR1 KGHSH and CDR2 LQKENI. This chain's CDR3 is CASSPTASSYEQYF. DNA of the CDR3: TGTGCCAGCTCACCAACCGCTAGCTCCTACGAGCAGTACTTC.

The CDR3 sequence is CASSLAPGIQETQYF. The CDR3 nucleotides read TGCGCCAGCAGCTTGGCCCCGGGAATCCAAGAGACCCAGTACTTC. This chain links TRBV5-1 with TRBJ2-5; possible D gene TRBD2, 5 bases. CDR1 is SGHRS, CDR2 YFSETQ, per germline. CDR3 size: 15 residues. V lost 0 bases to trimming and J lost 1 base, with 10 bases between them.

DNA of the CDR3: TGCAGTGCTAGCTACTACTACGAGCAGTACTTC. Protein: CSASYYYEQYF. J is TRBJ2-7 and V is TRBV20-1; no reliable D call. V shed 3 bases and J shed 3 bases, with 6 bases lying between them. Germline V gene sequence: CDR1 DFQATT, CDR2 SNEGSKA (reference sequence). The CDR3 loop spans 11 amino acids.

The CDR3 DNA follows: TGTGCCAGCAGTGGGAGGGGGACATACTCTGGGGCCAACGTCCTGACTTTC. Protein product: CASSGRGTYSGANVLTF. The chain is built from TRBV27 and TRBJ2-6; possibly TRBD2 for D (7 bases). V shed 5 bases and J shed 0 bases, with 14 bases lying between them. The CDR3 loop spans 17 amino acids. The germline V gene encodes CDR1 MNHEY and CDR2 SMNVEV (reference sequence). Full variable domain (outside the CDR3, taken from reference TRBV27 and TRBJ2-6): EAQVTQNPRYLITVTGKKLTVTCSQNMNHEYMSWYRQDPGLGLRQIYYSMNVEVTDKGDVPEGYKVSRKEKRNFPLILESPSPNQTSLYFCASSGRGTYSGANVLTFGAGSRLTVL.

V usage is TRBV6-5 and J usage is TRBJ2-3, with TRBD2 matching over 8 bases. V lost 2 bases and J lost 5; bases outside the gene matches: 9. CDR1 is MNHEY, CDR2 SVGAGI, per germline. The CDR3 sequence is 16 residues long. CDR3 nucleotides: TGTGCCAGCAGTTACCTACCAAGCGGGAGAGGAGATACGCAGTATTTT. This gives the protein CASSYLPSGRGDTQYF.

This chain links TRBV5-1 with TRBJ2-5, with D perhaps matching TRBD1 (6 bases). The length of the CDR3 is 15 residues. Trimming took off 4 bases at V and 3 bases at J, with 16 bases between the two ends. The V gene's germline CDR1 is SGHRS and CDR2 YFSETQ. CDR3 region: CASSQGTVTKETQYF. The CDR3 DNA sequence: TGCGCCAGCAGCCAGGGGACCGTTACGAAAGAGACCCAGTACTTC.

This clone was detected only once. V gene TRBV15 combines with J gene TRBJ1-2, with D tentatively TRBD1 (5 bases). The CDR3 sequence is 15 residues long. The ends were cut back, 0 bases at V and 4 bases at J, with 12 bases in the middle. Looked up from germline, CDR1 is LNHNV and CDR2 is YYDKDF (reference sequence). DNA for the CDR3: TGTGCCACCAGCAGAGAACCAAAGGGACTCTATGGCTACACCTTC. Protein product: CATSREPKGLYGYTF.

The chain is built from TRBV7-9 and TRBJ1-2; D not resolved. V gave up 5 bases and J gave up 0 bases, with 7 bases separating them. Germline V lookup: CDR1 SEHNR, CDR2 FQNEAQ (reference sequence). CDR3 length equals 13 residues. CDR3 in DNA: TGTGCCAGCAGCCCCACAGCTAACTATGGCTACACCTTC. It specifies CASSPTANYGYTF. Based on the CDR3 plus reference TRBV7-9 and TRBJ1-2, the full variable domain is DTGVSQNPRHKITKRGQNVTFRCDPISEHNRLYWYRQTLGQGPEFLTYFQNEAQLEKSRLLSDRFSAERPKGSFSTLEIQRTEQGDSAMYLCASSPTANYGYTFGSGTRLTVV.

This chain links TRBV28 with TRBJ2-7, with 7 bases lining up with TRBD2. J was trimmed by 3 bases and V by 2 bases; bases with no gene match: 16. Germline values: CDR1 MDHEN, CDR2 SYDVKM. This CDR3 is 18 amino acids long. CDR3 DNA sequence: TGTGCCAGCAGTTTACGGGGATATAGGGCAGGGAGGGTCTACGAGCAGTACTTC. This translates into CASSLRGYRAGRVYEQYF.

The CDR3 DNA reads TGCGCCAGCAGCCAAAGTAGCGGGGGGGCTGTAGGAGAGACCCAGTACTTC. This codes for CASSQSSGGAVGETQYF. This rearrangement joins TRBV5-1 to TRBJ2-5, with 11 bases aligning to TRBD2. This CDR3 contains 17 residues. Unmatched junction bases numbered 12, after V lost 4 bases and J lost 4 bases. In germline, CDR1 is SGHRS, CDR2 YFSETQ.

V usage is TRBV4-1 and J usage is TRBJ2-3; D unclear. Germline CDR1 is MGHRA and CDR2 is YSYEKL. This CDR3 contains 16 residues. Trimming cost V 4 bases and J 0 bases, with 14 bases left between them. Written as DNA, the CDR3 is TGCGCCAGCAGCCCCCAGAACCTAGTTAGCACAGATACGCAGTATTTT. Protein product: CASSPQNLVSTDTQYF.

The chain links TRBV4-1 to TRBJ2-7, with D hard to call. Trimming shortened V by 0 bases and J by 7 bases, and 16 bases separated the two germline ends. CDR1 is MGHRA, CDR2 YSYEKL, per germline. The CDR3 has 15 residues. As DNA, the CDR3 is TGCGCCAGCAGCCAAGATGAACTCGCTGCCTGGGAGCAGTACTTC. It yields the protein CASSQDELAAWEQYF.